Given below is one TCR beta chain in context. This clone was detected only once. Its antigen target is currently unknown. No base quality information exists; no much larger clone differs at one position. V has 3 bases trimmed and J has 6 bases trimmed; junction bases matching no gene number 12. CDR3 length: 18 amino acids, cysteine to phenylalanine. The sequence is cut down to CDR3 DNA, 54 bases in frame from base 1. The germline V gene (reference sequence) sets CDR1 to WNHNN and CDR2 to SYGVQD. Donors formed part of the validation cohort, which comprised 120 subjects and was distinct from the first cohort of over 500 subjects. The data were taken from a study of cytomegalovirus exposure and HLA in healthy donors listed by TCRdb under 2017. Turning to the overall study: A later analysis indicated that the 100 to 150 validation repertoires were generated on the platform also employed for the roughly 650 repertoires of the first cohort. The aim of the study was to test whether cataloging public T cell receptors could identify signatures of past pathogen exposure. Along with the approximately 700-subject first cohort, a separate validation cohort of 120 different subjects was used. High-throughput TCR immunosequencing, statistical association of individual TCRs with disease status, and machine learning were combined to predict cytomegalovirus infection status.

Overall study outcomes, separate from this receptor: In both the original and validation cohorts, the classifier was reported to diagnose cytomegalovirus status with high specificity and sensitivity. In a later analysis, TCRs clustered in the first cohort were found to also tend to co-occur in the roughly 130 validation repertoires, with about 93% of cluster scores above 0. In vitro tests confirmed that three of the cytomegalovirus-associated TCR beta chains recognize cytomegalovirus antigens. The study gave a list of 150 to 200 TCR beta chains associated with cytomegalovirus. The authors suggested that the approach could potentially be extended to other disease states and immunological phenotypes. A later analysis lacked HLA typing for the validation cohort, so it scored co-occurrence in that cohort across all 110 or so repertoires. Most TCR sequences were seen in very few donors, while some public TCRs were found in many individuals.

The protocol used for the library was the immunoSEQ multiplex PCR assay. In the source study's methods: To diagnose cytomegalovirus status from the catalog of TCR beta chain sequences, a statistical classification framework was built. The table comes from immuneACCESS by way of TCRdb, which keeps in-frame sequences with V and J called. Part of the clones is missing from these tables; in studies checked, under half for an unresolved V gene and the rest for unknown reasons. V, J and clone size reflect that table, while D and trimming were determined from the DNA. The sample table contains 45,000 to 60,000 clones; only one count was recorded for over 85% of them. The ten biggest clones cover about 6% of the sample.

The sequence is built from TRBV10-1 and TRBJ2-1, and TRBD2 matches 12 of the central bases. This sequence was found in a young woman in good health and CMV-seronegative. The specimen was PBMCs. The DNA is TGCGCCAGCAGTGACCCTAGCGGGAGGGGGTCGGTGTCCAATGAGCAGTTCTTC. Its amino acids are CASSDPSGRGSVSNEQFF.